This T cell receptor (beta chain) was documented in a study of T cells in narcolepsy. Background on the study: Healthy controls were enrolled alongside patients with narcolepsy type 1 or type 2. Findings and caveats of the study: Same-patient CSF and blood CD4+ T cell clonotypes included HCRT-specific and TRIB2-specific autoreactive ones.

Germline V lookup: CDR1 SQVTM, CDR2 ANQGSEA. This CDR3 region has 13 residues. V lost 3 bases to trimming and J lost 2 bases, with 9 bases between them. The repertoire was sequenced with immunoSEQ multiplex PCR; TCRdb's copy has only in-frame clones and lacks some. The sample yields around 16,000 clones, less than 90% seen once. This clone was detected only once. The antigen is undetermined. This sequence was found in a human donor in good health. The chain uses TRBV29-1 and TRBJ2-3; tentative D call: TRBD2 (5 bases). The sample taken for sequencing was memory (CD45RA-) CD4+ T cells from blood. The CDR3 nucleotides read TGCAGCGTTGACCTAGACTACACAGATACGCAGTATTTT. Translation: CSVDLDYTDTQYF.